This T cell receptor beta chain was documented in a study of OX40 agonist ivuxolimab in advanced cancers. The study, taken as a whole, reports: Antigen targets of the expanded peripheral T cells went undetermined. Among T cells, CD8+ cells averaged more expanded clones than CD4+ cells.

Produced via immunoSEQ multiplex PCR; TCRdb's table is partial and in-frame only. The sample includes roughly 100,000 clones, 80% to 90% of them seen just once. A note on this clone: What it binds is unknown.

The sequenced sample was CD4+ or CD8+ T cells sorted from blood, obtained in a trial of the OX40 agonist ivuxolimab. The clonotype originates from an adult with an advanced solid tumor such as melanoma, head and neck, liver or kidney cancer.

The CDR3, as DNA: TGTGCCAGCAGCACCATACAGGTTAGCTCCTACGAGCAGTACTTC. Its protein product is CASSTIQVSSYEQYF. V and J are TRBV7-9 and TRBJ2-7; possible D gene TRBD1, 5 bases. Trimming took off 5 bases at V and 0 bases at J, with 14 bases between the two ends. The germline CDR1 and CDR2 sequences are SEHNR and FQNEAQ (reference sequence). The CDR3 extends over 15 amino acids.